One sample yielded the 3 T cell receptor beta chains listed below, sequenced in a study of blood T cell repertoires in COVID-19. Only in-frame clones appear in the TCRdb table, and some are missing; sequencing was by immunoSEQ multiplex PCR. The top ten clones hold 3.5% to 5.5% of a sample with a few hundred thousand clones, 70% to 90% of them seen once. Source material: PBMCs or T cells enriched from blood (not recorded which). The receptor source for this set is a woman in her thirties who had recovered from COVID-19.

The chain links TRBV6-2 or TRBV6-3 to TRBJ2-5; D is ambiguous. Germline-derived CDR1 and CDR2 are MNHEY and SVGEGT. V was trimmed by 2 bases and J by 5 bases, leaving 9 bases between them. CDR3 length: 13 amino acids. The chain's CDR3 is CASSYGLRETQYF. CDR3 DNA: TGTGCCAGCAGTTACGGGTTGCGGGAGACCCAGTACTTC.

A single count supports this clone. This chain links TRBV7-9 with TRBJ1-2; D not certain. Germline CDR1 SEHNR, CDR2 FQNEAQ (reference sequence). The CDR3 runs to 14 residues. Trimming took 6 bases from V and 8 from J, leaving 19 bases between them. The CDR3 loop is CASRRPGRGFGYTF. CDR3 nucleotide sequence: TGTGCCAGCAGACGACCTGGGCGGGGTTTCGGCTACACCTTC.

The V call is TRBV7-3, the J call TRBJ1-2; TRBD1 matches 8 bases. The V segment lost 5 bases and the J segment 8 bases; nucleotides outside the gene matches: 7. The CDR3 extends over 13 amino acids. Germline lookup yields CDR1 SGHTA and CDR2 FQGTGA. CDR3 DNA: TGTGCCAGCAGCCACGACAGGGGAGGCGGCTACACCTTC. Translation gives CASSHDRGGGYTF.